One sample yielded the 5 T cell receptor beta chains listed below, sequenced in a study of shared clonotypes between healthy human individuals. Clones were sequenced by immunoSEQ multiplex PCR, and TCRdb holds only the in-frame ones, with some missing. The table has about 580,000 clones, about 98% seen once. Terminally differentiated effector memory CD45RA+ cells were excluded from the naive CD8 cells, which were CD45RO-negative and positively selected for CCR7. Sequenced input: naive CD8+ T cells sorted from blood. These receptors all stem from a man aged 25-45 years in good health.

The chain recombines TRBV4-1 with TRBJ1-5; D remains unclear. Germline V lookup: CDR1 MGHRA, CDR2 YSYEKL. There are 15 residues in the CDR3. V was clipped by 0 bases and J by 9 bases, with 15 bases between them. CDR3 residues: CASSQENLATGPQHF. The CDR3 bases are TGCGCCAGCAGCCAAGAGAATCTCGCTACGGGGCCCCAGCATTTT.

The chain links TRBV18 to TRBJ2-2; D ambiguous. Germline assignment: CDR1 KGHSH and CDR2 LQKENI. The CDR3 length is 15 residues. V lost 3 bases to trimming and J lost 6 bases, with 14 bases between them. CDR3 amino acids: CASSPRGRTPGELFF. CDR3 DNA: TGTGCCAGCTCACCCCGAGGACGGACCCCCGGGGAGCTGTTTTTT.

CDR3 protein: CASSFALAGGPGELFF. CDR3 nucleotide sequence: TGTGCCAGCAGCTTCGCCCTAGCGGGAGGGCCCGGGGAGCTGTTTTTT. The chain employs TRBV11-3 and TRBJ2-2; 12 bases fit TRBD2. CDR1 SGHNT and CDR2 YENEEA come from the germline V gene. The trim removed 3 bases at V and 6 bases at J, leaving 5 bases unmatched. This CDR3 region has 16 residues. The full variable domain, completed using reference TRBV11-3 and TRBJ2-2, is EAGVVQSPRYKIIEKKQPVAFWCNPISGHNTLYWYLQNLGQGPELLIRYENEEAVDDSQLPKDRFSAERLKGVDSTLKIQPAELGDSAVYLCASSFALAGGPGELFFGEGSRLTVL.

V and J are TRBV4-3 and TRBJ2-1; D possibly matches TRBD1 or TRBD2 (6 bases each). The germline gives CDR1 LGHNA, CDR2 YSLEER. Trimming pared 8 bases from V and 7 bases from J, leaving 15 bases between. CDR3 length: 13 amino acids. The CDR3 loop reads CASRRGLLNEQFF. The CDR3 bases are TGCGCCAGCCGACGGGGGCTACTAAATGAGCAGTTCTTC.

The J gene is TRBJ1-2, the V gene TRBV29-1; 9 bases line up with TRBD1. CDR1 is SQVTM and CDR2 is ANQGSEA in the germline V gene. V lost 0 bases to trimming and J lost 3 bases; unmatched junction nucleotides: 5. The CDR3 consists of 15 residues. Written as DNA, the CDR3 is TGCAGCGTTGAAGACAGACAGGGGGGTGACTATGGCTACACCTTC. Amino acid sequence: CSVEDRQGGDYGYTF.